This TCR beta chain came from a study of post-analysis software for immune sequencing data. Study-level points and caveats: Roughly five TRBV segments appeared more often in patients than in controls, and TRBV5-6, TRBV5-1 and TRBV20-1 were among these. People with multiple sclerosis had a significantly lower normalized Chao1 diversity than controls did.

This clonotype was seen only a few times. Its antigen is unidentified. Each TCR beta cDNA library carried unique molecular identifiers. There were roughly 1 to 11 million T cells, and approximately 500,000 cDNA molecules came from them. One entry per CDR3 protein results from TCRdb running MiXCR on the PCR reads. The data contain approximately 730,000 distinct CDR3 sequences, more than 45% of them singletons. V was shortened by 0 bases and J by 1 base, with 7 bases between the two germline ends. The CDR3 extends over 15 amino acids. The clonotype originates from a girl aged 10 to 17 with multiple sclerosis. The chain links TRBV12-3 or TRBV12-4 to TRBJ1-5; no clear D. The sequenced sample was blood. The DNA for the CDR3 is TGTGCCAGCAGTTTAGCCGCGACCAGCAATCAGCCCCAGCATTTT. Protein: CASSLAATSNQPQHF.